A single sample gave rise to the 22 T cell receptor beta chains below, sequenced in a study of radiotherapy plus CTLA-4 blockade in lung cancer. TCRdb keeps only in-frame clones here, not all; method: immunoSEQ multiplex PCR. Here the sample spans approximately 77,000 clones, more than 80% being singletons. Specimen: peripheral blood, collected from a patient treated with radiotherapy plus ipilimumab. These receptors came from a human donor with non-small cell lung cancer who had stable disease on radiotherapy plus ipilimumab.

The chain links TRBV7-2 to TRBJ2-7; TRBD1 agrees at 7 bases. Germline-derived CDR1 and CDR2 are SGHTA and FQGNSA. The CDR3 contains 14 residues. Trimming cost V 5 bases and J 3 bases; bases outside gene matches: 7. CDR3 region: CASSARQGGYEQYF. CDR3 DNA sequence: TGTGCCAGCAGCGCCCGACAGGGCGGCTACGAGCAGTACTTC.

The chain combines TRBV19 with TRBJ1-2; D may be TRBD1 (6 bases). The V end was cut by 0 bases, the J end by 2 bases, with 13 bases between. Germline loops: CDR1 LNHDA, CDR2 SQIVND (reference sequence). The CDR3 is 16 residues long. This CDR3 is CASSIEWTEGNYGYTF. CDR3 nucleotides: TGTGCCAGTAGTATAGAGTGGACAGAGGGGAACTATGGCTACACCTTC.

The J gene is TRBJ1-4, the V gene TRBV7-2; TRBD1 aligns across 10 bases. CDR3 length: 13 residues. J was trimmed by 12 bases and V by 3 bases; bases with no gene match: 4. Germline CDR1 is SGHTA and CDR2 is FQGNSA. CDR3 amino acids: CASSLRTGGELFF. CDR3 DNA sequence: TGTGCCAGCAGCTTGCGGACAGGGGGGGAACTGTTTTTT.

CDR3 sequence reads: CASRGLDTQYF. Here the CDR3 DNA reads TGTGCCAGCAGGGGATTGGATACGCAGTATTTT. The rearrangement joins TRBV25-1 to TRBJ2-3; D uncertain. CDR1 is MGHDK, CDR2 SYGVNS, per germline. The V and J ends lost 6 bases and 6 bases respectively, with 7 bases between them. The CDR3 has 11 amino acids.

The V gene is TRBV28, the J gene TRBJ1-6; 9 bases match TRBD1. Germline V gene sequence: CDR1 MDHEN, CDR2 SYDVKM. The CDR3 extends over 17 amino acids. V dropped 9 bases and J dropped 9; count of bases not matched to a gene: 18. This CDR3 is CASFSLSTGGSGSPLHF. As DNA, the CDR3 is TGTGCCAGTTTCTCTCTGTCTACAGGGGGCTCTGGTTCACCCCTCCACTTT.

The chain recombines TRBV5-1 with TRBJ2-1; no firm D call. The CDR3 length is 16 residues. CDR1 is SGHRS and CDR2 is YFSETQ in the germline V gene. The V gene lost 0 bases and the J gene lost 0 bases, with 10 bases spanning the gap. CDR3 protein: CASSLAGRASYNEQFF. The CDR3 nucleotides are TGCGCCAGCAGCTTGGCAGGCAGAGCCTCCTACAATGAGCAGTTCTTC.

The chain combines TRBV25-1 with TRBJ1-3; 9 bases are shared with TRBD1. The germline V gene encodes CDR1 MGHDK and CDR2 SYGVNS. After removal of 6 bases from V and 4 bases from J, the junction contained 7 bases not matched to a gene. The CDR3 has 15 residues. This CDR3 is CASRADRGNGNTIYF. CDR3 sequence (DNA): TGTGCCAGCAGGGCTGACAGGGGGAACGGAAACACCATATATTTT.

This clone is medium-sized in the sample. V is TRBV2 and J is TRBJ1-3; D is undetermined. Germline loops: CDR1 SNHLY, CDR2 FYNNEI. The CDR3 has 13 residues. V gave up 10 bases and J gave up 5 bases, with 15 bases separating them. The CDR3 region is CAIPSNQRNTIYF. CDR3 coding DNA: TGTGCCATCCCAAGTAACCAGCGAAACACCATATATTTT.

The chain uses TRBV7-3 and TRBJ2-1, with 8 bases fitting TRBD2. This CDR3 spans 14 amino acids. J lost 13 bases, V lost 4 bases, and 12 bases had no gene match. From germline, CDR1 is SGHTA and CDR2 FQGTGA. This CDR3 is CASSSAGSGDRQFF. The CDR3 DNA is TGTGCCAGCAGCTCTGCCGGTAGCGGGGACCGACAGTTCTTC.

V and J are TRBV7-9 and TRBJ2-5; D uncertain. From germline, CDR1 is SEHNR and CDR2 FQNEAQ (reference sequence). V was pared by 0 bases and J by 5 bases, with 10 bases between. The CDR3 length is 14 residues. CDR3 nucleotide sequence: TGTGCCAGCAGCTTAGCGGTAGGATCTGAGACCCAGTACTTC. This gives the protein CASSLAVGSETQYF.

This chain connects TRBV27 to TRBJ2-6; the D gene could be TRBD1 or TRBD2 (6 bases each). Trimming cost V 3 bases and J 3 bases, with 15 bases left between them. This CDR3 is built from 17 residues. Germline CDR1 reads MNHEY; CDR2 reads SMNVEV (reference sequence). The CDR3 region is CASSFGGVGFGANVLTF. The CDR3 DNA reads as TGTGCCAGCAGTTTCGGGGGCGTGGGCTTTGGGGCCAACGTCCTGACTTTC.

J is TRBJ2-3 and V is TRBV10-3; 9 bases agree with TRBD1. Trimming took 6 bases from V and 2 from J; bases not matched to a gene: 6. CDR1 is ENHRY, CDR2 SYGVKD, per germline. The CDR3 covers 15 residues. In DNA form, the CDR3 reads TGTGCCATCAGCACCGGGACAGGGAACACAGATACGCAGTATTTT. Translating it yields CAISTGTGNTDTQYF.

This chain's CDR3 is CASSPGRESTDTQYF. The CDR3 DNA follows: TGCGCCAGCAGCCCGGGACGGGAGAGCACAGATACGCAGTATTTT. V and J are TRBV5-1 and TRBJ2-3; TRBD2 is a possible D gene (6 bases). V gave up 4 bases and J gave up 0 bases, with 12 bases separating them. CDR3 length equals 15 residues. Germline lookup yields CDR1 SGHRS and CDR2 YFSETQ.

This sequence joins TRBV5-1 and TRBJ1-6; TRBD1 might be the D (5 bases). Germline-derived CDR1 and CDR2 are SGHRS and YFSETQ. Trimming took off 0 bases at V and 4 bases at J, with 11 bases between the two ends. The CDR3 runs to 16 residues. CDR3 amino acids: CASSLEAGSYNSPLHF. CDR3 DNA sequence: TGCGCCAGCAGCTTGGAGGCAGGGAGTTATAATTCACCCCTCCACTTT. The whole variable domain, filled in from reference TRBV5-1 and TRBJ1-6, reads KAGVTQTPRYLIKTRGQQVTLSCSPISGHRSVSWYQQTPGQGLQFLFEYFSETQRNKGNFPGRFSGRQFSNSRSEMNVSTLELGDSALYLCASSLEAGSYNSPLHFGNGTRLTVT.

The chain couples TRBV29-1 to TRBJ2-7; D is ambiguous. V lost 6 bases and J 6 bases, leaving 12 bases between the germline ends. From germline, CDR1 is SQVTM and CDR2 ANQGSEA. This CDR3 region has 11 residues. The CDR3 bases are TGCAGCGTCGCCAGCCCCGGCGAGCAGTACTTC. Translation gives CSVASPGEQYF.

The chain recombines TRBV19 with TRBJ2-4; TRBD2 matches at 7 bases. From germline, CDR1 is LNHDA and CDR2 SQIVND (reference sequence). The V segment lost 9 bases and the J segment 2 bases; nucleotides outside the gene matches: 10. The CDR3 extends over 15 amino acids. The CDR3 region is CASGWKTSPKNIQYF. The CDR3 region has the DNA TGTGCCAGCGGATGGAAGACTAGCCCCAAAAACATTCAGTACTTC.

The chain has TRBV13 and TRBJ2-1; 8 nucleotides match TRBD2. CDR3 size: 15 residues. Germline V lookup: CDR1 PRHDT, CDR2 FYEKMQ (reference sequence). Losses at the gene ends were 3 bases for V and 5 bases for J; bases not matched to a gene: 6. CDR3 DNA sequence: TGTGCCAGCAGCTTCGGGGGGGCTTTCGACAATGAGCAGTTCTTC. Protein: CASSFGGAFDNEQFF.

The chain has TRBV5-1 and TRBJ2-7; 8 positions match TRBD1. With 0 bases clipped from V and 2 bases from J, the junction kept 7 bases outside the gene matches. The CDR3 spans 16 residues. In germline, CDR1 is SGHRS, CDR2 YFSETQ. The CDR3 protein is CASSLARTGTPYEQYF. In DNA, the CDR3 is TGCGCCAGCAGCTTGGCCCGGACAGGGACACCCTACGAGCAGTACTTC.

The gene calls are TRBV5-4 and TRBJ2-1; 8 bases align to TRBD2. V was clipped by 4 bases and J by 2 bases; unmatched bases: 8. Germline-derived CDR1 and CDR2 are SGHNT and YYREEE (reference sequence). The CDR3 totals 16 residues. This CDR3 is CASSGVGRGAYNEQFF. DNA for the CDR3: TGTGCCAGCAGCGGCGTGGGGCGGGGGGCCTACAATGAGCAGTTCTTC.

The J gene is TRBJ2-1, the V gene TRBV14; weak D call: TRBD1 (6 bases). The CDR3 is 16 amino acids. The ends were cut back, 4 bases at V and 7 bases at J, with 20 bases in the middle. CDR1 and CDR2 (germline): SGHDN, FVKESK. The CDR3 reads CASSPPRATGRNEQFF. Here the CDR3 DNA reads TGTGCCAGCAGCCCCCCACGAGCCACAGGGCGTAATGAGCAGTTCTTC.

This chain uses TRBV5-1 with TRBJ2-6, with D maybe TRBD1 (6 bases). The CDR3 has 16 amino acids. Germline CDR1 reads SGHRS; CDR2 reads YFSETQ. Trimming removed 2 bases from V and 4 bases from J, with 13 bases in between. The DNA of the CDR3 is TGCGCCAGCAGCTTCGGGACACCGAGGGGGGCCAACGTCCTGACTTTC. This codes for CASSFGTPRGANVLTF.

The rearrangement links TRBV27 to TRBJ2-6, with TRBD1 as a possible D gene (6 bases). Trimming shortened V by 3 bases and J by 5 bases, and 11 bases separated the two germline ends. Looked up from germline, CDR1 is MNHEY and CDR2 is SMNVEV (reference sequence). CDR3 length: 15 amino acids. CDR3 amino acids: CASSLGQGRANVLTF. In DNA form, the CDR3 reads TGTGCCAGCAGTTTGGGTCAGGGGCGGGCCAACGTCCTGACTTTC.